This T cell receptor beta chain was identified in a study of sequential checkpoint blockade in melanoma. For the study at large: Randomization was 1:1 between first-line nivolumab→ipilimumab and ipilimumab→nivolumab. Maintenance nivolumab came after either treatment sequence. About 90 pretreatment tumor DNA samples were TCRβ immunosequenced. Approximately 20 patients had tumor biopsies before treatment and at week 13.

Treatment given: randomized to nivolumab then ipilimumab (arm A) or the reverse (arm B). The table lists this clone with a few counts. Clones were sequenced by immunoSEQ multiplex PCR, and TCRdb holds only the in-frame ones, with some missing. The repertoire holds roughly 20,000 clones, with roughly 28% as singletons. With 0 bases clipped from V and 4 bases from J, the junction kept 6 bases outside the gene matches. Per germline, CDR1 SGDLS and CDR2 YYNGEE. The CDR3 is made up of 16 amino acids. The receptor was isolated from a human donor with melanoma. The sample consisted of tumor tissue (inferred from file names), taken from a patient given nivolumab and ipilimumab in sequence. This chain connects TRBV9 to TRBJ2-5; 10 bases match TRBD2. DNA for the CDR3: TGTGCCAGCAGCGTAGAGGTAGCGGGGGGCAGAGAGACCCAGTACTTC. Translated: CASSVEVAGGRETQYF.